Below, 2 T cell receptor beta chains from the same sample are listed, as sequenced in a study of CD8 T cells in ankylosing spondylitis. TCRdb re-called the 5' RACE reads with MiXCR, one entry per CDR3 protein. The sample lists about 360,000 distinct CDR3 sequences, 20% occurring once. The specimen sequenced was blood, either unsorted or a sorted T cell fraction (not recorded which). The receptor set was obtained from a male donor with ankylosing spondylitis or in good health (not recorded which).

This sequence joins TRBV4-2 and TRBJ1-1; tentatively, D is TRBD1 (5 bases). V shed 0 bases and J shed 5 bases, with 13 bases lying between them. Germline CDR1 reads LGHNA; CDR2 reads YNFKEQ. The CDR3 loop spans 15 amino acids. CDR3 nucleotides: TGTGCCAGCAGCCAAGATACAGGACGATTTACTGAAGCTTTCTTT. It encodes CASSQDTGRFTEAFF.

The V and J genes are TRBV3-1 and TRBJ2-5, with D maybe TRBD2 (7 bases). Germline CDR1 LGHDT, CDR2 YNNKEL (reference sequence). Trimming removed 5 bases at V and 2 bases at J, with 18 bases between. The CDR3 loop spans 16 amino acids. The CDR3 loop is CASSTRGGGPQETQYF. The CDR3 nucleotides are TGTGCCAGCAGCACCCGGGGCGGGGGCCCACAAGAGACCCAGTACTTC.